The 31 T cell receptor beta chains below all came from one sample that was sequenced in a study of blood T cell repertoires in COVID-19. Only in-frame clones appear in the TCRdb table, and some are missing; sequencing was by immunoSEQ multiplex PCR. The top ten clones hold around 13% of a sample with 250,000 to 300,000 clones, around nine tenths of them seen once. The sequenced sample was peripheral blood. These receptors all come from a woman aged 60-70 years with acute or convalescent COVID-19.

This clone was counted once. J is TRBJ1-6 and V is TRBV28, with D perhaps matching TRBD1 (6 bases). Per the germline V gene, CDR1 is MDHEN and CDR2 is SYDVKM. The V and J ends lost 5 bases and 7 bases respectively, with 15 bases between them. The CDR3 has 15 residues. CDR3 sequence (DNA): TGTGCCAGCAGTATTGCGGCAGGGGCCAATTCACCCCTCCACTTT. Its protein is CASSIAAGANSPLHF.

The CDR3: CACPRGPGANVLTF. CDR3 nucleotide sequence: TGTGCCTGCCCCAGGGGGCCCGGGGCCAACGTCCTGACTTTC. V usage is TRBV30 and J usage is TRBJ2-6; TRBD1 aligns across 8 bases. There are 14 residues in the CDR3. Per the germline V gene, CDR1 is GTSNPN and CDR2 is SVGIG (reference sequence). J gave up 4 bases and V 6 bases, and 5 bases lay outside the gene matches.

J is TRBJ2-1 and V is TRBV4-3, with TRBD2 matching 7 bases. Per the germline V gene, CDR1 is LGHNA and CDR2 is YSLEER. Germline trimming cut 0 bases from V and 9 bases from J; bases unmatched to any gene: 5. This CDR3 comprises 14 residues. Here the CDR3 DNA reads TGCGCCAGCAGCCAAGATAGACTAGCACCTGAGCAGTTCTTC. It codes for CASSQDRLAPEQFF.

The V and J genes are TRBV7-8 and TRBJ1-2, with D possibly TRBD1 on 6 matching bases. The CDR3 loop spans 17 amino acids. V gave up 1 base and J gave up 0 bases, with 15 bases separating them. Germline V gene lookup returns CDR1 SGHVS and CDR2 FQNEAQ. CDR3 loop: CASSLGFRDTANYGYTF. The DNA of the CDR3 is TGTGCCAGCAGCTTAGGTTTCCGGGACACCGCTAACTATGGCTACACCTTC.

The chain has TRBV28 and TRBJ2-1; D may be TRBD2 (7 bases). The V and J ends lost 6 bases and 4 bases respectively, with 16 bases between them. The CDR3 extends over 15 amino acids. Germline V gene lookup returns CDR1 MDHEN and CDR2 SYDVKM. CDR3 residues: CASSYTAGAYNEQFF. The CDR3 DNA sequence: TGTGCCAGCAGCTATACCGCGGGGGCTTACAATGAGCAGTTCTTC.

V usage is TRBV6-5 and J usage is TRBJ1-4; D perhaps matches TRBD1 (5 bases). The J call is doubtful: the DNA matches TRBJ2-2 better. The CDR3 consists of 13 residues. Germline CDR1 reads MNHEY; CDR2 reads SVGAGI. The CDR3 loop reads CASSYVTDRELFF. The CDR3 DNA sequence: TGTGCCAGCAGTTACGTAACGGACAGGGAGCTGTTTTTT.

The gene calls are TRBV12-5 and TRBJ2-7; TRBD1 aligns across 9 bases. Germline V lookup: CDR1 LGHNT, CDR2 FRNRAP. Unmatched junction bases numbered 11, after V lost 7 bases and J lost 4 bases. The CDR3 contains 15 residues. CDR3 sequence reads: CASVLNGTGQYEQYF. The CDR3 region has the DNA TGTGCTAGTGTTTTAAACGGGACAGGGCAGTACGAGCAGTACTTC.

On this clone itself: At one end, the junction sequence differs from germline, possibly due to a read error. The chain joins TRBV7-7 to TRBJ2-2; D gene uncertain. The germline gives CDR1 SSHAT, CDR2 FNYEAQ (reference sequence). The CDR3 has 14 residues. For the CDR3, the DNA is TGTGCTAGCAGCTTTAGACAGAACACCGGGGAGCTGTTTTTT. Translated: CASSFRQNTGELFF.

The V call is TRBV14, the J call TRBJ1-4; TRBD1 matches 7 bases. The CDR3 runs 15 residues. J lost 2 bases, V lost 4 bases, and 4 bases had no gene match. Germline CDR1 reads SGHDN; CDR2 reads FVKESK. The CDR3 bases are TGTGCCAGCAGCCGGAGGGGGCATACTAATGAAAAACTGTTTTTT. Translating gives CASSRRGHTNEKLFF.

The V gene is TRBV7-9, the J gene TRBJ1-6; TRBD1 matches 7 bases. The CDR3 length is 14 residues. The V and J ends lost 3 bases and 9 bases, in that order; junction bases with no gene match: 5. The V gene's germline CDR1 is SEHNR and CDR2 FQNEAQ (reference sequence). In nucleotides, the CDR3 is TGTGCCAGCAGCTTGGGTCAGGGGGGTTCACCCCTCCACTTT. Encoded protein: CASSLGQGGSPLHF.

The V gene is TRBV7-9, the J gene TRBJ1-2; a weak D match, TRBD1 (5 bases). CDR1 is SEHNR, CDR2 FQNEAQ, per germline (reference sequence). Trimming pared 5 bases from V and 11 bases from J, leaving 12 bases between. The CDR3 runs 11 residues. CDR3 region: CASSPRQRYTF. The DNA for the CDR3 is TGTGCCAGCAGCCCACGACAGCGTTACACCTTC.

The gene calls are TRBV24-1 and TRBJ2-7; TRBD1 matches at 8 bases. The CDR3 is 15 amino acids. V shed 3 bases and J 6 bases; nucleotides not matched to a gene: 9. Germline V gene sequence: CDR1 KGHDR, CDR2 SFDVKD. The CDR3 coding sequence is TGTGCCACCAGTGATACAGGACAGGGAATATTCGAGCAGTACTTC. As protein: CATSDTGQGIFEQYF.

The chain recombines TRBV5-6 with TRBJ2-7, with 9 positions matching TRBD1. V lost 3 bases and J lost 4; bases outside the gene matches: 5. The CDR3 length is 14 residues. Per the germline V gene, CDR1 is SGHDT and CDR2 is YYEEEE. CDR3 nucleotide sequence: TGTGCCAGCAGCTCCGGGACAGGGAGGTACGAGCAGTACTTC. This gives the protein CASSSGTGRYEQYF.

This chain links TRBV11-3 with TRBJ1-1, with D possibly TRBD1 on 6 matching bases. This CDR3 comprises 14 residues. Germline V gene lookup returns CDR1 SGHNT and CDR2 YENEEA. The germline V and J ends were trimmed by 1 base and 5 bases, with 11 bases remaining between them. CDR3 sequence reads: CASSLGTAGTEAFF. The CDR3 region has the DNA TGTGCCAGCAGCTTAGGGACAGCGGGGACTGAAGCTTTCTTT.

This chain uses TRBV5-1 with TRBJ2-2, with TRBD1 identical over 8 bases. Losses at the gene ends were 3 bases for V and 2 bases for J; bases not matched to a gene: 3. Germline CDR1 is SGHRS and CDR2 is YFSETQ. The CDR3 sequence is 15 residues long. The CDR3 sequence: CASSSGGPNTGELFF. The DNA of the CDR3 is TGCGCCAGCAGCTCAGGGGGCCCAAACACCGGGGAGCTGTTTTTT.

The gene calls are TRBV6-5 and TRBJ2-6; the D gene is possibly TRBD1 (5 bases). There are 14 residues in the CDR3. Germline V CDR1 and CDR2: MNHEY, SVGAGI. V was cut by 5 bases and J by 1 base, with 6 bases left in between. Here the CDR3 reads CASSHRSGANVLTF. The DNA of the CDR3 is TGTGCCAGCAGTCACAGGTCTGGGGCCAACGTCCTGACTTTC.

A few counts support this clone. At one of its ends the junction is not consistent with the germline gene, which may arise from a read error. The chain links TRBV27 to TRBJ1-1; the D gene is possibly TRBD1 (5 bases). The length of the CDR3 is 12 residues. CDR1 is MNHEY and CDR2 is SMNVEV in the germline V gene (reference sequence). CDR3 coding DNA: TGTGCCAGCCGTAAGGGGCTGTTTGAACCTTTCTTT. Protein product: CASRKGLFEPFF.

This clone was recorded only once. The V gene is TRBV5-1, the J gene TRBJ2-3, with 7 bases aligning to TRBD2. Looked up from germline, CDR1 is SGHRS and CDR2 is YFSETQ. The CDR3 totals 14 residues. Trimming removed 2 bases from V and 4 bases from J; junction bases left unmatched: 4. CDR3 in amino acids: CASSLAGRADTQYF. CDR3 sequence (DNA): TGCGCCAGCAGCTTAGCGGGGAGGGCAGATACGCAGTATTTT.

The rearrangement links TRBV7-3 to TRBJ2-5, with a tentative D call TRBD2 (5 bases). CDR1 SGHTA and CDR2 FQGTGA come from the germline V gene. V shed 5 bases and J shed 5 bases, with 12 bases lying between them. The CDR3 runs to 13 residues. Here the CDR3 reads CASSPGVVETQYF. CDR3 nucleotide sequence: TGTGCCAGCAGCCCCGGGGTGGTGGAGACCCAGTACTTC.

The CDR3 spells CASSRGQGDTGELFF. CDR3 bases: TGTGCCAGCTCACGGGGACAGGGAGACACCGGGGAGCTGTTTTTT. V gene TRBV18 combines with J gene TRBJ2-2, with TRBD1 matching 9 bases. V shed 4 bases and J 3 bases; nucleotides not matched to a gene: 3. The CDR3 extends over 15 amino acids. Germline V gene lookup returns CDR1 KGHSH and CDR2 LQKENI.

The V and J genes are TRBV5-4 and TRBJ2-2; weak D call: TRBD2 (6 bases). Germline-derived CDR1 and CDR2 are SGHNT and YYREEE (reference sequence). V dropped 0 bases and J dropped 6 bases, with 12 bases sitting between them. CDR3 length equals 15 residues. The CDR3 DNA follows: TGTGCCAGCAGCTTGGTGGGGGGTGTCGCCGGGGAGCTGTTTTTT. Protein: CASSLVGGVAGELFF.

This chain uses TRBV28 with TRBJ1-3, with D tentatively TRBD1 (5 bases). The CDR3 consists of 15 residues. Trimming took 5 bases from V and 4 from J, leaving 15 bases between them. CDR1 is MDHEN and CDR2 is SYDVKM in the germline V gene. The CDR3 DNA follows: TGTGCCAGCAGTCCAGGGTTGGCCCGCGGAAACACCATATATTTT. It specifies CASSPGLARGNTIYF.

This chain uses TRBV7-8 with TRBJ1-5, with TRBD1 matching over 8 bases. Germline V lookup: CDR1 SGHVS, CDR2 FQNEAQ. V shed 4 bases, J shed 7 bases, and the junction held 12 bases outside the gene matches. CDR3 length: 16 amino acids. The CDR3 sequence: CASSSRRTGYGQPQHF. CDR3 bases: TGTGCCAGCAGCTCCAGGAGGACAGGGTATGGACAGCCCCAGCATTTT.

The chain couples TRBV7-3 to TRBJ1-6; D is ambiguous. The CDR3 has 14 amino acids. Between the trimmed V and J ends, which lost 5 bases and 4 bases, there was a span of 9 bases. Germline CDR1 and CDR2: SGHTA and FQGTGA. The CDR3 sequence: CASSLDGYNSPLHF. CDR3 bases: TGTGCCAGCAGCCTAGACGGTTATAATTCACCCCTCCACTTT.

The V and J genes are TRBV11-2 and TRBJ1-2; D unresolved. Germline assignment: CDR1 SGHAT and CDR2 FQNNGV. Trimming took off 0 bases at V and 11 bases at J, with 10 bases between the two ends. CDR3 length: 12 residues. The CDR3 DNA sequence: TGTGCCAGCAGCTTAGATCTGTGGCAGTACACCTTC. Translation gives CASSLDLWQYTF.

The J gene is TRBJ2-3, the V gene TRBV4-3, with D perhaps matching TRBD2 (6 bases). Trimming shortened V by 0 bases and J by 6 bases, and 19 bases separated the two germline ends. The CDR3 spans 17 residues. The germline V gene has CDR1 LGHNA and CDR2 YSLEER. Written as DNA, the CDR3 is TGCGCCAGCAGCCAAGATCCGGGGGTCCGGGTAGGGGATACGCAGTATTTT. It specifies CASSQDPGVRVGDTQYF.

The gene calls are TRBV2 and TRBJ2-1, with 7 bases aligning to TRBD1. V shed 9 bases and J 9 bases; nucleotides not matched to a gene: 14. This CDR3 region has 14 residues. Per germline, CDR1 SNHLY and CDR2 FYNNEI. The CDR3 sequence: CARFRRQGKGEQFF. Written as DNA, the CDR3 is TGTGCCAGGTTTCGGAGACAGGGAAAGGGTGAGCAGTTCTTC.

This clone was seen a single time. The V call is TRBV5-1, the J call TRBJ1-2; maybe TRBD1 (5 bases). The CDR3 sequence is 18 residues long. Germline V gene lookup returns CDR1 SGHRS and CDR2 YFSETQ. Trimming shortened V by 5 bases and J by 1 base, and 24 bases separated the two germline ends. The CDR3 region has the DNA TGCGCCAGCAGTCCGGTAAGACTCGGCAGGGATATTAACTATGGCTACACCTTC. Amino acids: CASSPVRLGRDINYGYTF.

The chain recombines TRBV24-1 with TRBJ1-6; 10 bases fit TRBD1. Germline values: CDR1 KGHDR, CDR2 SFDVKD. V was clipped by 5 bases and J by 8 bases; unmatched bases: 5. This CDR3 is built from 15 residues. The CDR3 region has the DNA TGTGCCACCAGTGGACCAGACAGGGGGCATTCACCCCTCCACTTT. It translates to CATSGPDRGHSPLHF.

J is TRBJ1-5 and V is TRBV19; TRBD1 is a possible D gene (6 bases). V was trimmed by 2 bases and J by 3 bases, leaving 8 bases between them. The CDR3 sequence is 14 residues long. Germline V gene sequence: CDR1 LNHDA, CDR2 SQIVND (reference sequence). The CDR3 nucleotides are TGTGCCAGTAGTATAAGGGACAACAATCAGCCCCAGCATTTT. It specifies CASSIRDNNQPQHF.

Points on this clone: Other DNA sequences from this sample encode an identical CDR3 as well. The genes are TRBV7-8 and TRBJ1-2, with D uncertain. V lost 1 base, J lost 1 base, and 7 bases lay in between. The CDR3 is 14 residues long. Germline V gene sequence: CDR1 SGHVS, CDR2 FQNEAQ. This chain's CDR3 is CASSLVPSNYGYTF. CDR3 DNA: TGTGCCAGCAGCTTAGTACCCAGTAACTATGGCTACACCTTC.